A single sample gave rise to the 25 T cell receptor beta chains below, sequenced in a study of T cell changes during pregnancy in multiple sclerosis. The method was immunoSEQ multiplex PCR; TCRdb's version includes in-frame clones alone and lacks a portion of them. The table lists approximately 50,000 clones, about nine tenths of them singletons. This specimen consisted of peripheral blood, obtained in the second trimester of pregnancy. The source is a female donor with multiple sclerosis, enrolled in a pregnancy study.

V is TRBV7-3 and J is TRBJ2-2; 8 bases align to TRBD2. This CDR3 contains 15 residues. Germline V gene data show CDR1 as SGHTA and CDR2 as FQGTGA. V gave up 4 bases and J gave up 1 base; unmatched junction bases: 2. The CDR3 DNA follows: TGTGCCAGCAGCTCGGGGGGGTGGAACACCGGGGAGCTGTTTTTT. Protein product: CASSSGGWNTGELFF.

This CDR3 reads CASSGPAGDEQFF. The CDR3 DNA reads as TGCGCCAGCAGCGGTCCGGCAGGGGACGAGCAGTTCTTC. V gene TRBV4-3 combines with J gene TRBJ2-1; maybe TRBD1 (6 bases). V was cut by 5 bases and J by 10 bases, with 15 bases left in between. CDR3 length: 13 residues. Germline CDR1 and CDR2: LGHNA and YSLEER.

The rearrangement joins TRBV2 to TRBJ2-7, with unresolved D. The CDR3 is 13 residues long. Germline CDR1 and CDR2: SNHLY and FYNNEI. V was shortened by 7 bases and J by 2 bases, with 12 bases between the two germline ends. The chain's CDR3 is CASIPGRPYEQYF. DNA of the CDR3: TGTGCCAGCATCCCGGGTAGGCCCTACGAGCAGTACTTC. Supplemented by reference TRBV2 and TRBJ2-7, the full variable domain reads EPEVTQTPSHQVTQMGQEVILRCVPISNHLYFYWYRQILGQKVEFLVSFYNNEISEKSEIFDDQFSVERPDGSNFTLKIRSTKLEDSAMYFCASIPGRPYEQYFGPGTRLTVT.

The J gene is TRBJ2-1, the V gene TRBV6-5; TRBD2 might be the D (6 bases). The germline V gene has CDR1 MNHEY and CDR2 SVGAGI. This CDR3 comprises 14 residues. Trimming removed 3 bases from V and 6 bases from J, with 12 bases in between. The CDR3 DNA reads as TGTGCCAGCAGTTATACGGGGGTAGGCAATGAGCAGTTCTTC. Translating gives CASSYTGVGNEQFF.

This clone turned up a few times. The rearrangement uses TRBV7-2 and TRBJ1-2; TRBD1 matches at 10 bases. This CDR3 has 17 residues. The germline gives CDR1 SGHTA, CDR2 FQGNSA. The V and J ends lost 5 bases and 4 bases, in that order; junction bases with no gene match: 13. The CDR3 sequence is CASSDRDRGSSGYGYTF. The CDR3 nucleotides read TGTGCCAGCAGCGACCGGGACAGGGGTTCGTCTGGCTATGGCTACACCTTC.

In nucleotides, the CDR3 is TGTGCCTGGGCGACAGGGACGCTCGATAATACGCAGTATTTT. Its protein is CAWATGTLDNTQYF. The chain carries TRBV30 and TRBJ2-3; TRBD1 agrees at 7 bases. Trimming at V came to 5 bases and at J to 7 bases, leaving 12 bases not matched to a gene. This CDR3 region has 14 residues. Germline CDR1 reads GTSNPN; CDR2 reads SVGIG (reference sequence).

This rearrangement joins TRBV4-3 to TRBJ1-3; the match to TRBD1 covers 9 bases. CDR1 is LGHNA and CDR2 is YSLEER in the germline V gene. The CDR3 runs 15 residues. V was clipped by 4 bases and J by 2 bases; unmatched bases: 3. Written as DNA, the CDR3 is TGCGCCAGCAGCCGGGACAGGGTACCTGGAAACACCATATATTTT. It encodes CASSRDRVPGNTIYF.

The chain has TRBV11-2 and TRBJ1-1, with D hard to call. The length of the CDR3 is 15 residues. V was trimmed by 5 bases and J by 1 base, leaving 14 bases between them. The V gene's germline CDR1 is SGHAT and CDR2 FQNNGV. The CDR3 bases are TGTGCCAGCAGCGCCACGCGTCTCGGGAACACTGAAGCTTTCTTT. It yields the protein CASSATRLGNTEAFF.

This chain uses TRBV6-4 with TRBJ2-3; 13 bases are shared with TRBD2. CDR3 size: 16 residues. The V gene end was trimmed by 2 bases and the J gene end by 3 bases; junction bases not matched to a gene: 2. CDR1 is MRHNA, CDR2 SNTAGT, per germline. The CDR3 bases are TGTGCCAGCAGTGACACTAGCGGGGGGGCGACAGATACGCAGTATTTT. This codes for CASSDTSGGATDTQYF.

Here the CDR3 DNA reads TGTGCCAGCAGCAAAGGCCCAGTTGGGGCCGCGGCATTT. Protein product: CASSKGPVGAAAF. The genes are TRBV21-1 and TRBJ1-5; the table assigns TRBD1, which was not confirmed against the DNA. TRBV21-1 is labeled a pseudogene. This CDR3 comprises 13 residues.

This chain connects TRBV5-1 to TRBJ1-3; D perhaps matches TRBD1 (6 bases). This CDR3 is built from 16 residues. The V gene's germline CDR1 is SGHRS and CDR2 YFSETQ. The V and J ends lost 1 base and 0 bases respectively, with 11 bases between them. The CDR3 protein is CASSLITGLSGNTIYF. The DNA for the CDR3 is TGCGCCAGCAGCTTGATAACAGGGCTCTCTGGAAACACCATATATTTT.

The CDR3 DNA follows: TGTGCCAGCTCACCTCAGGGGGCGCGTGGCTATGGCTACACCTTC. This gives the protein CASSPQGARGYGYTF. The gene calls are TRBV18 and TRBJ1-2; 8 bases are shared with TRBD1. Germline V gives CDR1 KGHSH, CDR2 LQKENI. This CDR3 region has 15 residues. The trim removed 3 bases at V and 4 bases at J, leaving 7 bases unmatched.

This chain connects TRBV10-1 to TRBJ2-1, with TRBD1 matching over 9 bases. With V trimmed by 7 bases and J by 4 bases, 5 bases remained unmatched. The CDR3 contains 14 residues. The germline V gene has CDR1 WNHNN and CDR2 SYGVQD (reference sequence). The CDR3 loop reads CASNPGQGYNEQFF. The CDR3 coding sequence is TGCGCCAGCAACCCGGGACAGGGTTACAATGAGCAGTTCTTC.

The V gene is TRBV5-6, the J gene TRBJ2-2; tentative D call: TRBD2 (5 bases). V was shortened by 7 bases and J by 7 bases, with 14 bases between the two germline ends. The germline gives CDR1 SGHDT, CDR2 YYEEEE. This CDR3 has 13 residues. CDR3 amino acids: CASRRVGGGELFF. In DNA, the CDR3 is TGTGCCAGCCGGCGGGTAGGCGGCGGGGAGCTGTTTTTT.

The CDR3 here is CASSMIHGGAIDTQYF. CDR3 DNA: TGTGCCAGTAGTATGATACACGGGGGGGCCATTGATACGCAGTATTTT. The chain combines TRBV19 with TRBJ2-3; 8 bases line up with TRBD2. J lost 6 bases, V lost 3 bases, and 11 bases had no gene match. The germline CDR1 and CDR2 sequences are LNHDA and SQIVND (reference sequence). The CDR3 runs to 16 residues.

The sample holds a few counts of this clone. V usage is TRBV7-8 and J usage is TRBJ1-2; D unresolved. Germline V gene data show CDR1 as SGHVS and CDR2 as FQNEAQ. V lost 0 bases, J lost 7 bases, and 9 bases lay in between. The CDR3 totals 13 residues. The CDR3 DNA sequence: TGTGCCAGCAGCTTAGCTTCGACGGGTGGCTACACCTTC. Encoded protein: CASSLASTGGYTF.

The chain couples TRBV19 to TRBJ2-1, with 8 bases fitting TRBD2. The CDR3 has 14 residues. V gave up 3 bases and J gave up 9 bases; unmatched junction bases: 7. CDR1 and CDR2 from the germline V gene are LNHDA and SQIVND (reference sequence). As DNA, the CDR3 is TGTGCCAGTAGTATCGGGCGGGGGGTAAGTGAGCAGTTCTTC. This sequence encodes CASSIGRGVSEQFF.

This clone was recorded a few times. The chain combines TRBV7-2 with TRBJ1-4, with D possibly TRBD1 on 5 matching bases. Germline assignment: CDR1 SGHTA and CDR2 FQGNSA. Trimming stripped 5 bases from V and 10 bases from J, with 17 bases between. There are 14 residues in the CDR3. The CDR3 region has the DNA TGTGCCAGCAGCCCGGACACGGGAGTGGGAAAACTGTTTTTT. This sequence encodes CASSPDTGVGKLFF. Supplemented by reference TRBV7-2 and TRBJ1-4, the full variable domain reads GAGVSQSPSNKVTEKGKDVELRCDPISGHTALYWYRQSLGQGLEFLIYFQGNSAPDKSGLPSDRFSAERTGGSVSTLTIQRTQQEDSAVYLCASSPDTGVGKLFFGSGTQLSVL.

CDR3 in DNA: TGTGCCAGCGGATCCCCGGGACAGGGAAGTGAAAAACTGTTTTTT. It translates to CASGSPGQGSEKLFF. The chain employs TRBV5-4 and TRBJ1-4, with 9 bases identical to TRBD1. Trimming cost V 7 bases and J 7 bases; bases outside gene matches: 11. Per the germline V gene, CDR1 is SGHNT and CDR2 is YYREEE (reference sequence). The CDR3 length is 15 residues.

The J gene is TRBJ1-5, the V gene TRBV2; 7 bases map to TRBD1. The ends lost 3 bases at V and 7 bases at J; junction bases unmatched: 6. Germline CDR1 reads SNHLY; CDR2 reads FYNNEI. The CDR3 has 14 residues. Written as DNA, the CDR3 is TGTGCCAGCAGTGACCGACAGGGTTGGCAGCCCCAGCATTTT. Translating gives CASSDRQGWQPQHF.

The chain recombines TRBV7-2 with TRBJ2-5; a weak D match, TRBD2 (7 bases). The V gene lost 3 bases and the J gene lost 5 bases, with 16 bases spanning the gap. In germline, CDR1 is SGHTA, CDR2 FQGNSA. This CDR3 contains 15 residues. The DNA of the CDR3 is TGTGCCAGCAGCTTTGGCGGGGGCCGGGGTGAGACCCAGTACTTC. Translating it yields CASSFGGGRGETQYF.

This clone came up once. CDR3 residues: CASSSRRDTGELFF. CDR3 sequence (DNA): TGTGCCAGCTCATCACGACGGGACACCGGGGAGCTGTTTTTT. This rearrangement joins TRBV18 to TRBJ2-2; D unresolved. Germline V gene lookup returns CDR1 KGHSH and CDR2 LQKENI. Deletions cut 5 bases from V and 3 bases from J, with 10 bases between. This CDR3 has 14 amino acids.

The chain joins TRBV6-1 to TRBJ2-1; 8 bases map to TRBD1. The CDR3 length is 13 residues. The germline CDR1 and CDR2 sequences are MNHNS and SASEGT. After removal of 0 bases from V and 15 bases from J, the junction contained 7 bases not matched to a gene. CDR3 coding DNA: TGTGCCAGCAGTGAAGCGCAGGGGGCCCCCCGGTTCTTC. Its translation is CASSEAQGAPRFF.

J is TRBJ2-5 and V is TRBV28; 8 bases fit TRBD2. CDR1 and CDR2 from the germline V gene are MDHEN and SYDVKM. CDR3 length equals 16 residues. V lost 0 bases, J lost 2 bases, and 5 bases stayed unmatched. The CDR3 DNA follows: TGTGCCAGCAGTTTATGGGCTAGCGGGCGACAAGAGACCCAGTACTTC. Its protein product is CASSLWASGRQETQYF.

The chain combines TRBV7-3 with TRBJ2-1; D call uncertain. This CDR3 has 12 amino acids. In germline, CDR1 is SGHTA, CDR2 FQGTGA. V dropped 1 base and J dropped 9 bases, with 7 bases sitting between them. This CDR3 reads CASSLRVGEQFF. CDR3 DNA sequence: TGTGCCAGCAGCTTAAGAGTCGGTGAGCAGTTCTTC.